This T cell receptor (beta chain) comes out of a study of technical replicates of blood from a handful of donors (dated by TCRdb to 2016 to 2017). On this clone itself: Its antigen remains unidentified. No quality values exist for individual bases; no much larger clone is one base distant.

Relative to germline, V is 2 bases shorter and J is 1 base shorter, with 8 bases between their ends. The germline V gene gives CDR1 as MDHEN and CDR2 as SYDVKM. The CDR3 sequence holds 14 residues, the cysteine and phenylalanine included. Of the read, only the CDR3 DNA is kept; its 42 bases are in frame from base 1. The library came from the immunoSEQ multiplex PCR assay. Entries here come from immuneACCESS through TCRdb and include only in-frame sequences with V and J called. Some clones fail to appear in such tables; in the studies checked, an unresolved V gene covers under half of the shortfall, and the cause of the remainder is unknown. The sample data list over 90,000 clones, and approximately 96% of these were observed just once. The ten largest make up roughly 0.33% of the sample.

The receptor was derived from a human donor in good health. The V gene is TRBV28 and the J gene is TRBJ1-1; the D gene cannot be named for sure. Sequences were obtained from T cells isolated from PBMCs. The DNA reads as follows: TGTGCCAGCAGTTTAATATCCGGGAACACTGAAGCTTTCTTT. This gives the protein CASSLISGNTEAFF.